This TCR beta chain originates from a study of shared clonotypes between healthy human individuals. Study background: The cohort comprised two women and three men. Their ages spanned 18 to 49 years. Findings and limits, study-wide: Against clonotypes common to all four donors, non-shared ones had lower generation probabilities.

V gave up 5 bases and J gave up 6 bases, with 16 bases separating them. The V gene's germline CDR1 is SEHNR and CDR2 FQNEAQ (reference sequence). CDR3 length equals 15 residues. Across several immunoSEQ plates, the genomic DNA of each subset was split evenly. Per the authors' pipeline: ImmunoSEQ yielded junction-only sequences lacking quality scores, so filtering differed. Measured with immunoSEQ multiplex PCR; TCRdb has only the in-frame clones, and not every one. V, J and clone size were drawn from that table, and D and trimming were deduced from the DNA. The profile covers some 2.4 million clones, with 80% to 95% appearing a single time and 0.36% taken by the ten largest. Of note for this clone: Its antigen is still unknown.

The chain has TRBV7-9 and TRBJ2-2; D gene unclear. The source material was naive CD4+ T cells from PBMCs. The sample's subset: CD45RA+ positively selected. The clonotype originates from a man aged 18 to 29 in good health. Some clones in this sample may be carry-over from other donors' samples. The CDR3 spells CASSQAVWVAGELFF. Written as DNA, the CDR3 is TGTGCCAGCAGCCAGGCCGTTTGGGTTGCCGGGGAGCTGTTTTTT.